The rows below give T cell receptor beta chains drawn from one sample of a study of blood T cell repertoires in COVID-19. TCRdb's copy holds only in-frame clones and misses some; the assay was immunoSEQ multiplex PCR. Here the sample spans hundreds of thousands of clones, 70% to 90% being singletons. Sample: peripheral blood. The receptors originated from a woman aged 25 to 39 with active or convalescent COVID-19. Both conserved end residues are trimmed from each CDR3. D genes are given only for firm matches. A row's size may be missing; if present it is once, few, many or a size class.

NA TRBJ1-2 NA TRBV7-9 ASSYENYGYT
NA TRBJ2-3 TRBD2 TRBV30 AWSRGLAGGADTQY
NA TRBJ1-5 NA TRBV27 ASSLEAGQPQH
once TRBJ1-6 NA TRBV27 ASSSVTYSNSPLH
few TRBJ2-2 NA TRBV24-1 ATSDDTIGELF
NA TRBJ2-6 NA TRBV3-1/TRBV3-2 ASSQGGGANVLT
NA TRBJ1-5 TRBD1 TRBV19 ASTRDSYNQPQH
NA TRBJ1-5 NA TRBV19 ASALGGSYSNQPQH
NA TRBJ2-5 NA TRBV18 ASSPYTGQETQY
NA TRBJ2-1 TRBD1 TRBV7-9 ASSLQGNEQF
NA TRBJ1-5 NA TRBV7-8 ASSLTVGNQPQH
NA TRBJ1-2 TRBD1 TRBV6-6 ASSGQGANYGYT
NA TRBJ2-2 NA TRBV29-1 SVEDPRESGELF
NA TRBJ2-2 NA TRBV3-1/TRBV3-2 ASSQERLIRGRGELF
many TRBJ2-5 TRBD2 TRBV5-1 ASSSAPSGSYQETQY
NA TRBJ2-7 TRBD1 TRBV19 ASSFRQGLYEQY
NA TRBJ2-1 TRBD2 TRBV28 ASTWEGLAGVNEQF
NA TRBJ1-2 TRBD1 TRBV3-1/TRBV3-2 ASSQGERAGTGNT
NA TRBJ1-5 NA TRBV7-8 ASSLLSTGWLNQPQH
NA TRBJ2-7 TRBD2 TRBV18 ASSNGGAFEQY
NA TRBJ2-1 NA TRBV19 ASSIGPSGEQF
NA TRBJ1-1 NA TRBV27 ASSLLGGPEAF
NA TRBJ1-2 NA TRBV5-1 ASSLTPGSGRSQGYT
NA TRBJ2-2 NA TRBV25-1 ASSQSGELF
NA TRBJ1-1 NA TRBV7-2 ASSLAMEDSWDRLRLSEAF
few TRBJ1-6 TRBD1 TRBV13 ASSFGTGTNSPLH
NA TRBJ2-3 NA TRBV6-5 ASSQRTIGDTQY
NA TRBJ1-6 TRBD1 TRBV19 ASSTRYGGDSNSPLH
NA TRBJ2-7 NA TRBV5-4 ASSLEGHYEQY
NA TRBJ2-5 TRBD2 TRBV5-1 ASSISGGLQETQY
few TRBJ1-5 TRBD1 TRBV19 ASFDRGGNQPQH
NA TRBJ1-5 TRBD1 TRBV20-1 SASRGQLDQPQH